The entry below describes one T cell receptor beta chain. A single base separates this from a much larger clone, so it may be a read error. TCRdb fed the reads into MiXCR, producing one record per CDR3 protein. The sample contains under 250,000 distinct CDR3 sequences, around 30% of which appear only once. This sample is drawn from a study of kidney transplant recipient with SARS-CoV-2 infection. The CDR3 extends over 12 amino acids. The germline V gene encodes CDR1 LNHDA and CDR2 SQIVND (reference sequence). This receptor was obtained from a male patient aged 25-45 years who had COVID-19 and was a kidney transplant recipient. The graft donor may be the source of some T cells. The specimen was a blood sample, collected at baseline and between days 110 and 120 from a kidney transplant recipient. The V call is TRBV19, the J call TRBJ1-2, with D perhaps TRBD1 (5 bases). The CDR3 sequence is CTSSRGGYGYTF. Written as DNA, the CDR3 is TGTACCAGTAGCCGGGGGGGCTATGGCTACACCTTC.